A selection of T cell receptor beta chains follows, all from one sample in a study of blood T cell repertoires in COVID-19. Some clones are missing from TCRdb's copy, which holds only in-frame ones; the method was immunoSEQ multiplex PCR. The table has fewer than 300,000 clones, roughly 85% seen once. Input material: PBMCs or T cells enriched from blood (not recorded which). The receptors originated from a woman between 50 and 59 years old who had recovered from COVID-19. The conserved cysteine and the conserved F or W are not part of the CDR3 here.

J gene | V gene | CDR3 protein
TRBJ1-6 | TRBV28 | ASEDRGPEVLH
TRBJ1-5 | TRBV19 | ASSPDRVNQPQH
TRBJ2-7 | TRBV28 | ASSRPGTGHGEQY
TRBJ1-1 | TRBV28 | ASSFRTGRVNTEAF
TRBJ2-5 | TRBV15 | ATSSLLNRETQY
TRBJ2-1 | TRBV28 | ASTSGALYNEQF
TRBJ2-5 | TRBV19 | ASRPVGTGQETQY
TRBJ2-2 | TRBV18 | ASSRDRAGEVSTGELF
TRBJ1-6 | TRBV4-1 | ASSQGQGSPLH
TRBJ1-1 | TRBV5-1 | ASSLDSQGDTEAF
TRBJ2-7 | TRBV6-1 | ASSEQYEQY
TRBJ1-2 | TRBV27 | ASSLQGLGGYT
TRBJ1-1 | TRBV6-5 | ASRRAQTGEAF
TRBJ2-6 | TRBV5-4 | ASSLRGAGANVLT
TRBJ1-2 | TRBV30 | AWSPKTGTYGYT
TRBJ1-5 | TRBV6-1 | ASSEVGSNQPQH
TRBJ2-7 | TRBV5-1 | ASSFTSSRYEQY
TRBJ2-1 | TRBV30 | AWNLRGYEQF
TRBJ2-5 | TRBV7-3 | ASSVSGGAWETQY
TRBJ1-1 | TRBV6-2/TRBV6-3 | ASSYRHPGQGTNTEAF
TRBJ1-1 | TRBV10-3 | AISELGAGGTEAF
TRBJ2-3 | TRBV9 | ASNPVSGGRTDTQY
TRBJ1-2 | TRBV10-3 | AISESGRGAIYGYT
TRBJ1-1 | TRBV7-9 | ASSLGPMNTEAF
TRBJ2-3 | TRBV2 | ASRAGRGEGTQY
TRBJ2-5 | TRBV12-3/TRBV12-4 | ASSPQVETQY
TRBJ2-7 | TRBV7-2 | ASRTGTGKPYEQY
TRBJ2-4 | TRBV15 | ATSSIGAGASY
TRBJ1-4 | TRBV30 | AWREGAGEKLF
TRBJ2-2 | TRBV19 | ASSSRGYTGELF
TRBJ2-3 | TRBV3-1/TRBV3-2 | ASSHRSGGAVDTQY
TRBJ2-6 | TRBV9 | ASSVDRVSGANVLT
TRBJ2-5 | TRBV5-4 | ASSLVAGEETQY
TRBJ2-3 | TRBV10-1 | ASSGTSGPTDTQY
TRBJ1-2 | TRBV4-1 | ASSQPRGNYGYT
TRBJ2-7 | TRBV5-1 | ASSLKEGRSREQY
TRBJ2-3 | TRBV4-2 | ASSRTSGTDTQY
TRBJ2-7 | TRBV20-1 | SVGTPSEQY
TRBJ1-2 | TRBV19 | ASSIGYLAGYT
TRBJ1-6 | TRBV18 | ASSPRGVYNSPLH
TRBJ1-1 | TRBV7-8 | ASSYPGRNTEAF
TRBJ1-5 | TRBV7-8 | ASTRGTGYGQPQH
TRBJ2-5 | TRBV12-2 | ASDKGDSETQY
TRBJ1-1 | TRBV12-3/TRBV12-4 | ASSPGRATEAF
TRBJ1-1 | TRBV19 | ASSIRWENEAF
TRBJ2-7 | TRBV5-1 | ASSLSPGIGEQY
TRBJ1-5 | TRBV19 | ASSISGGRKTYSNQPQH
TRBJ1-1 | TRBV6-2/TRBV6-3 | ASSEFDRANTEAF
TRBJ2-6 | TRBV19 | ASSHQGSGANVLT